This T cell receptor (beta chain) comes out of a study of technical replicates of blood from a few donors. Only in-frame clones appear in the TCRdb table, and some are missing; sequencing was by immunoSEQ multiplex PCR. The sample shows about 97,000 clones, less than 95% of them seen only once. The V gene's germline CDR1 is SGHNT and CDR2 YYREEE (reference sequence). The V and J ends lost 5 bases and 3 bases, in that order; junction bases with no gene match: 11. CDR3 length equals 15 residues. The sequenced material came from T cells isolated from PBMCs. This rearrangement joins TRBV5-4 to TRBJ2-7; 7 positions match TRBD2. The sequence came from a human donor in good health. This CDR3 is CASSYTSATIYEQYF. In DNA, the CDR3 is TGTGCCAGCAGTTACACTAGCGCAACGATCTACGAGCAGTACTTC.